These T cell receptor beta chains were read from a single sample in a study of pediatric ulcerative colitis. The table came from immunoSEQ multiplex PCR; TCRdb's copy has only in-frame clones and leaves some out. In the table there are 4,500 to 5,500 clones, 80% to 90% of which are singletons. What was sequenced was blood. The receptors were gathered from a boy between 10 and 17 years old with mild ulcerative colitis. CDR3s include the opening cysteine and the closing phenylalanine or tryptophan. The D gene is left open where the match is weak. Not all rows give a size; the values are once, few, many and, for expanded clones, a class.

TRBJ2-7,20,TRBV6-4,NA,TRBD2,TGTGCCAGCAGTGACCGAAAAGGGACTAGCGGGAACTCCACCACCTACGAGCAGTACTTC,CASSDRKGTSGNSTTYEQYF
TRBJ1-1,14,TRBV5-1,NA,NA,TGCGCCAGCAGCTGGGGGAGGAGGCAGACTGAAGCTTTCTTT,CASSWGRRQTEAFF
TRBJ2-5,16,TRBV4-2,NA,NA,TGTGCCAGCAGCCAAAATCCGAGTGCGGGTCCAGAGACCCAGTACTTC,CASSQNPSAGPETQYF
TRBJ1-2,14,TRBV18,NA,NA,TGTGCCAGCTCACCGGGGGGGCAGAACTATGGCTACACCTTC,CASSPGGQNYGYTF
TRBJ2-7,16,TRBV5-1,NA,NA,TGCGCCAGCAGCCTTGGGACAAGGACAGATTCCTACGAGCAGTACTTC,CASSLGTRTDSYEQYF
TRBJ1-1,10,TRBV28,NA,NA,TGTGCCAGCCTTTCCGGGGAAGCTTTCTTT,CASLSGEAFF
TRBJ2-1,16,TRBV11-1,once,TRBD1,TGTGCCAGCTCTCTGGACAGGGGACGCTCCTACAATGAGCAGTTCTTC,CASSLDRGRSYNEQFF
TRBJ2-7,18,TRBV2,NA,TRBD2,TGTGCCAGCATCGAATCTCTAGCGGGAGGGCCCGGGGCCTACGAGCAGTACTTC,CASIESLAGGPGAYEQYF
TRBJ2-5,16,TRBV30,NA,TRBD1,TGTGCCTGGAGGAGGTTAGCCGGGACAGCACAAGAGACCCAGTACTTC,CAWRRLAGTAQETQYF
TRBJ2-5,14,TRBV5-1,NA,TRBD1,TGCGCCAGCAGAAACGGACAGGACTCAGAGACCCAGTACTTC,CASRNGQDSETQYF
TRBJ2-1,14,TRBV2,NA,NA,TGTGCCAGCAGGGGAGGACGGACTAACAATGAGCAGTTCTTC,CASRGGRTNNEQFF
TRBJ2-7,15,TRBV6-1,NA,TRBD1,TGTGCCAGCAGTGTGGACAGGTGGAGCTCCTACGAGCAGTACTTC,CASSVDRWSSYEQYF
TRBJ2-7,15,TRBV19,NA,TRBD2,TGTGCCATCAGCCGCGATGCTAGCGGTACCTACGAGCAGTACTTC,CAISRDASGTYEQYF
TRBJ2-1,13,TRBV6-5,NA,NA,TGTGCCAGCAGTTACTCGATGGGCGGAGAGCAGTTCTTC,CASSYSMGGEQFF
TRBJ2-5,15,TRBV28,NA,TRBD1,TGTGCCAGCAGTCCCGAGACAGGGGGTCTGGAGACCCAGTACTTC,CASSPETGGLETQYF
TRBJ1-1,12,TRBV7-2,once,NA,TGTGCCAGCAGCTTCGGAGGAGCTGAAGCTTTCTTT,CASSFGGAEAFF
TRBJ2-5,15,TRBV28,NA,TRBD2,TGTGCCAGCAGTTTCTTGCGGGGGGGCCAAGAGACCCAGTACTTC,CASSFLRGGQETQYF
TRBJ2-7,15,TRBV19,NA,NA,TGTGCCAGTAGTATAACGGGGGCCAGCTCCTACGAGCAGTACTTC,CASSITGASSYEQYF
TRBJ1-2,13,TRBV2,few,NA,TGTGCCAGCAGACAGGGTATCGACTATGGCTACACCTTC,CASRQGIDYGYTF
TRBJ1-2,15,TRBV28,NA,NA,TGTGCCAGCAGGTCACAGGGAGAGGGGAACTATGGCTACACCTTC,CASRSQGEGNYGYTF
TRBJ2-2,14,TRBV7-9,NA,NA,TGTGCCAGCAGCTTAGTATGGGGGACCGGGGAGCTGTTTTTT,CASSLVWGTGELFF
TRBJ2-7,15,TRBV6-5,NA,TRBD2,TGTGCCAGCAGTTACTCTAGCGGGAGCTCCTACGAGCAGTACTTC,CASSYSSGSSYEQYF
TRBJ2-1,14,TRBV15,NA,NA,TGTGCCACCAGCAATATTAGGAACGACGGTGAGCAGTTCTTC,CATSNIRNDGEQFF
TRBJ1-5,18,TRBV6-1,NA,NA,TGTGCCAGCAGTGAGACTCCGGGGGGGCCGGCCGTAGGTCAGCCCCAGCATTTT,CASSETPGGPAVGQPQHF
TRBJ1-2,13,TRBV7-9,NA,NA,TGTGCCAGCAGCTTAGACGGGACGCCTGGCTACACCTTC,CASSLDGTPGYTF
TRBJ1-3,13,TRBV6-1,NA,TRBD1,TGTGCCAGCGAACAGGGGGGACGAAACACCATATATTTT,CASEQGGRNTIYF
TRBJ2-7,14,TRBV5-4,NA,NA,TGTGCCAGCAGCCCCGGGACACTTGCCTACGAGCAGTACTTC,CASSPGTLAYEQYF
TRBJ2-3,15,TRBV2,NA,TRBD1,TGTGCCAGCAGCTCGACAGGGTATCAGGGAGATACGCAGTATTTT,CASSSTGYQGDTQYF
TRBJ2-1,15,TRBV9,few,NA,TGTGCCAGCAGCGTATTTAGGGGAGTCGGCGATGAGCAGTTCTTC,CASSVFRGVGDEQFF
TRBJ2-7,14,TRBV15,NA,NA,TGTGCCACCAGCAGTGTCCAGGGTTCCTACGAGCAGTACTTC,CATSSVQGSYEQYF
TRBJ1-1,12,TRBV30,NA,NA,TGTGCCTGGAGTGCAGGGGACACTGAAGCTTTCTTT,CAWSAGDTEAFF
TRBJ2-1,14,TRBV6-4,NA,NA,TGTGCCAGCAGTGACTCGGGACTCGCCTATGAGCAGTTCTTC,CASSDSGLAYEQFF
TRBJ2-7,14,TRBV6-5,NA,TRBD1,TGTGCCAGCATACCGGGACAGGGCGTCGGTGAGCAGTACTTC,CASIPGQGVGEQYF
TRBJ1-3,17,TRBV2,NA,TRBD1,TGTGCCAGCAGTGAAGCGGGGACAGGGTCGATTGGAAACACCATATATTTT,CASSEAGTGSIGNTIYF
TRBJ1-5,16,TRBV21-1,NA,NA,TGTGCCAGCAGCATGCCGACAGGGGGCTGGGAACAGCCCCAGCATTTT,CASSMPTGGWEQPQHF
TRBJ2-1,14,TRBV5-6,NA,TRBD2,TGTGCCTCTCTCGGGGGGACTAGCGGGAATGAGCAGTTCTTC,CASLGGTSGNEQFF
TRBJ2-1,16,TRBV11-2,NA,TRBD2,TGTGCCAGCAGCCTCAGACTAGCGGGAGGGCCATATGAGCAGTTCTTC,CASSLRLAGGPYEQFF
TRBJ2-1,16,TRBV19,NA,TRBD1,TGTGCCAGCTCCTATAGACGGGACAGTCAAAACAATGAGCAGTTCTTC,CASSYRRDSQNNEQFF
TRBJ2-2,13,TRBV29-1,NA,NA,TGCAGCGTTGACCCCAGGCAGACCGGGGAGCTGTTTTTT,CSVDPRQTGELFF
TRBJ1-1,17,TRBV19,NA,NA,TGTGCCAGTAGTATCAAGGTTGGCAGACCGATGAACACTGAAGCTTTCTTT,CASSIKVGRPMNTEAFF
TRBJ1-5,14,TRBV7-9,NA,NA,TGTGCCAGCAGCTTAGAAGTCGGCAATCAGCCCCAGCATTTT,CASSLEVGNQPQHF